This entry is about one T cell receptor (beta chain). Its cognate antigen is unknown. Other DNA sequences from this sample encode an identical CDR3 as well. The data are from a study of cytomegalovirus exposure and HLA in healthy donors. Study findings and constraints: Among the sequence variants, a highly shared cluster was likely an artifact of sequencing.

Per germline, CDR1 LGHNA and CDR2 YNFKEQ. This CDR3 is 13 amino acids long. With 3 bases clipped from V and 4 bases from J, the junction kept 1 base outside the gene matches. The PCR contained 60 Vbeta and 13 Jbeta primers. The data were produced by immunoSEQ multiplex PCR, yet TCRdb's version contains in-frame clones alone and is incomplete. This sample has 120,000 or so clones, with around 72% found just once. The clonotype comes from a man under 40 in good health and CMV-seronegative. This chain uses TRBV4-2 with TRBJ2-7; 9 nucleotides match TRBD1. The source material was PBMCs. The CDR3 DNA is TGTGCCAGCAGCCAGACAGGGGGTTACGAGCAGTACTTC. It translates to CASSQTGGYEQYF.